The T cell receptor (beta chain) under discussion was sequenced for a study of T-cell reconstitution after alpha-beta-depleted transplantation in children. Unique molecular identifiers were used to barcode this TCRbeta library. TCRdb re-called the PCR reads through MiXCR, storing one row per CDR3 protein. Found here are some 350,000 distinct CDR3 sequences, approximately 10% of them singletons; the top ten hold approximately 2.3%. The CDR3 contains 13 residues. Trimming stripped 3 bases from V and 5 bases from J, with 10 bases between. Germline CDR1 SGHVS, CDR2 FNYEAQ. Sequences were derived from PBMCs from the stem cell graft donor, sampled from the stem cell graft. The V call is TRBV7-6, the J call TRBJ2-5; the D is unclear. The source of this sequence is a human donor who donated a stem cell graft to a child with acute lymphoblastic leukemia. CDR3 in amino acids: CASSLGSVETQYF. DNA of the CDR3: TGTGCCAGCAGCTTGGGGTCGGTTGAGACCCAGTACTTC.